This TCR beta chain was found in a study of blood T cell repertoires in COVID-19. Trimming removed 0 bases from V and 3 bases from J; junction bases left unmatched: 10. CDR3 length: 18 residues. Germline lookup yields CDR1 MGHRA and CDR2 YSYEKL. Only in-frame clones appear in the TCRdb table, and some are missing; sequencing was by immunoSEQ multiplex PCR. The repertoire holds some 250,000 clones, with approximately 85% as singletons. The TCR originated in a woman aged 45-60 years who had recovered from COVID-19. The genes are TRBV4-1 and TRBJ2-7; 11 bases map to TRBD2. Source material: PBMCs or T cells enriched from blood (not recorded which). The CDR3 sequence is CASSQDYGRGLAGYEQYF. Written as DNA, the CDR3 is TGCGCCAGCAGCCAAGATTACGGAAGAGGACTAGCGGGCTACGAGCAGTACTTC.